This T cell receptor (beta chain) was observed in a study of CD8 T cells in ankylosing spondylitis. Study-wide results and caveats: Significant enrichment of disease-linked clones was reportedly seen in matched ankylosing spondylitis synovial fluid. Earlier authors reported some of these motif variants in reactive arthritis synovial fluid and blood. CD8+ disease-linked clones were present at relatively low frequencies in blood.

With molecular barcodes, quantitative 5'-RACE was used to make the TCR beta libraries. A single record per CDR3 protein comes from TCRdb applying MiXCR to the 5' RACE reads. The table has 250,000 or so distinct CDR3 sequences, about 24% seen once. This clonotype was seen a few times. What it recognizes is unknown. This clonotype originated in a male donor with ankylosing spondylitis or in good health (not recorded which). Source material: blood, either unsorted or a sorted T cell fraction (not recorded which).

CDR3: CSAKTERPYEQYF. The CDR3 DNA is TGCAGTGCAAAGACCGAAAGGCCCTACGAGCAGTACTTC. The chain couples TRBV20-1 to TRBJ2-7; no firm D call. The CDR3 is 13 amino acids. Germline-derived CDR1 and CDR2 are DFQATT and SNEGSKA (reference sequence). Trimming took 6 bases from V and 2 from J, leaving 14 bases between them.